A selection of T cell receptor beta chains follows, all from one sample in a study of OX40 agonist ivuxolimab in advanced cancers. This table comes from immunoSEQ multiplex PCR, and its TCRdb copy is limited to in-frame clones, with some not included. The sample has roughly 80,000 clones; approximately 89% are singletons. The source was CD4+ or CD8+ T cells sorted from blood, collected in a trial of the OX40 agonist ivuxolimab. These receptors originate from an adult with an advanced solid tumor such as melanoma, head and neck, liver or kidney cancer. CDR3s include the opening cysteine and the closing phenylalanine or tryptophan. Fields, in order: CDR3 protein, CDR3 DNA, D gene, J gene, V gene, clone size. A D gene is named only where the DNA matches it firmly. Not all rows give a size; the values are once, few, many and, for expanded clones, a class.

CDR3 protein: CAWSDVRRSWNTEAFF
CDR3 DNA: TGTGCCTGGAGTGACGTGCGGAGGAGCTGGAACACTGAAGCTTTCTTT
D gene: -
J gene: TRBJ1-1
V gene: TRBV30
clone size: -

CDR3 protein: CAWSRGLGGSEKLFF
CDR3 DNA: TGTGCCTGGAGCCGAGGACTTGGGGGGAGTGAAAAACTGTTTTTT
D gene: -
J gene: TRBJ1-4
V gene: TRBV30
clone size: -

CDR3 protein: CASSVGPPGTADEQYF
CDR3 DNA: TGTGCCAGCAGCGTAGGGCCCCCCGGGACTGCCGACGAGCAGTACTTC
D gene: -
J gene: TRBJ2-7
V gene: TRBV9
clone size: -

CDR3 protein: CASNLGETEAFF
CDR3 DNA: TGTGCCAGTAACCTAGGGGAAACTGAAGCTTTCTTT
D gene: -
J gene: TRBJ1-1
V gene: TRBV19
clone size: -

CDR3 protein: CASSENGLSGNTIYF
CDR3 DNA: TGTGCCAGCAGTGAAAACGGCCTCTCTGGAAACACCATATATTTT
D gene: -
J gene: TRBJ1-3
V gene: TRBV6-1
clone size: -

CDR3 protein: CASSLIGTLYF
CDR3 DNA: TGTGCCAGCAGCTTAATTGGGACTCTATACTTC
D gene: -
J gene: TRBJ1-2
V gene: TRBV7-8
clone size: -

CDR3 protein: CAISDRVITEAFF
CDR3 DNA: TGTGCCATCAGTGATAGGGTAATAACTGAAGCTTTCTTT
D gene: -
J gene: TRBJ1-1
V gene: TRBV10-3
clone size: -

CDR3 protein: CASSWEGTETQYF
CDR3 DNA: TGTGCCAGCAGTTGGGAAGGGACGGAGACCCAGTACTTC
D gene: -
J gene: TRBJ2-5
V gene: TRBV6-6
clone size: once

CDR3 protein: CASSQVQVGNSPLHF
CDR3 DNA: TGCGCCAGCAGCCAGGTGCAGGTGGGAAATTCACCCCTCCACTTT
D gene: -
J gene: TRBJ1-6
V gene: TRBV5-1
clone size: -

CDR3 protein: CASTRQDDGLADSGANVLTF
CDR3 DNA: TGTGCCAGCACCAGACAAGACGATGGACTAGCGGACTCTGGGGCCAACGTCCTGACTTTC
D gene: TRBD2
J gene: TRBJ2-6
V gene: TRBV28
clone size: -

CDR3 protein: CASSQTGNSPLHF
CDR3 DNA: TGTGCCAGCAGCCAGACAGGGAATTCACCCCTCCACTTT
D gene: TRBD1
J gene: TRBJ1-6
V gene: TRBV5-8
clone size: -

CDR3 protein: CSVKNYEQYF
CDR3 DNA: TGCAGCGTTAAGAATTACGAGCAGTACTTC
D gene: -
J gene: TRBJ2-7
V gene: TRBV29-1
clone size: -

CDR3 protein: CASSPVGRGRGFDGYTF
CDR3 DNA: TGTGCCAGCTCCCCGGTCGGGAGGGGAAGAGGATTTGATGGCTACACCTTC
D gene: -
J gene: TRBJ1-2
V gene: TRBV18
clone size: -